This TCR beta chain emerged from a study of T cells after yellow fever vaccination. Study-wide results and caveats: The secondary response showed a weaker magnitude and a faster peak, day 5 versus 15. Of the clonotypes, a small share occurred in both CD4 and CD8 compartments. Most clones from primary vaccination resurfaced after the booster (around 97% CD4, over 75% CD8).

It was through 5'RACE template switching that TCR cDNA was made, with a universal primer site and UMIs added. TCRdb re-analysed the 5' RACE reads in MiXCR, keeping a single row per CDR3 protein. The sample yields 250,000 to 300,000 distinct CDR3 sequences, under 15% seen once. This clonotype occurred a few times. Its antigen is undetermined. From germline, CDR1 is MGHDK and CDR2 SYGVNS. The V and J ends lost 3 bases and 3 bases, in that order; junction bases with no gene match: 9. The length of the CDR3 is 17 residues. Sequenced here: CD4+ T cells sorted from PBMCs, sampled 45 days after the yellow fever booster vaccination. The clonotype comes from a young man who received the YFV17D yellow fever vaccine. The rearrangement links TRBV25-1 to TRBJ2-3; 10 nucleotides line up with TRBD2. CDR3 sequence (DNA): TGTGCCAGCAGTGAGTACGGTAGCGGGAGGCCTACAGATACGCAGTATTTT. Translation: CASSEYGSGRPTDTQYF.